This TCR beta chain appears in the sequencing data of a study of cytomegalovirus exposure and HLA in healthy donors. Study context: A prior analysis found 90 million to 120 million unique TCR beta sequences from around 180 million T cells. Study conclusions and caveats: On later analysis, the bulk of CMV-associated TCR beta chains appeared to be HLA-restricted.

With regard to this clone: Its antigen remains unidentified.

With 1 base removed from V and 10 bases from J, the gap between germline ends came to 9 bases. The CDR3 runs 12 residues. Germline CDR1 reads SGHRS; CDR2 reads YFSETQ. This PCR relied on a set of 60 Vbeta primers and 13 Jbeta primers. The table came from immunoSEQ multiplex PCR; TCRdb's copy has only in-frame clones and leaves some out. This repertoire shows roughly 80,000 clones, 65% to 85% found once; its top ten account for approximately 5%. Healthy individuals who donated bone marrow served as the donors. The specimen was PBMCs. The chain employs TRBV5-1 and TRBJ2-1; possibly TRBD2 for D (6 bases). This TCR was recovered from a man between 60 and 70 years old in good health and CMV-seropositive. The CDR3: CASSLSRGEQFF. CDR3 nucleotide sequence: TGCGCCAGCAGCTTGAGTCGGGGGGAGCAGTTCTTC. The full variable domain, in which reference TRBV5-1 and TRBJ2-1 provide the parts outside the CDR3, is KAGVTQTPRYLIKTRGQQVTLSCSPISGHRSVSWYQQTPGQGLQFLFEYFSETQRNKGNFPGRFSGRQFSNSRSEMNVSTLELGDSALYLCASSLSRGEQFFGPGTRLTVL.